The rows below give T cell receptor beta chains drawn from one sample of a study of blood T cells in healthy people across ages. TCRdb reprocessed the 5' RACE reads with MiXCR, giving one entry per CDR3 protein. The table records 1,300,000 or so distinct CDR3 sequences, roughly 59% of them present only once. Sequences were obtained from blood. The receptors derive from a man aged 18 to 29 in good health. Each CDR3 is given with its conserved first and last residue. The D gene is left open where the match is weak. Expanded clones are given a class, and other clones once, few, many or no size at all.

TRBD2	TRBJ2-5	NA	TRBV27	TGTGCCAGCAGTAAAGGGCTAGCGGGAGGAAGGGCCCAAGAGACCCAGTACTTC	CASSKGLAGGRAQETQYF
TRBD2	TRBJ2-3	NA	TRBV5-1	TGCGCCAGCAGCTTGGAGAGCGGGGCCGTAACAGATACGCAGTATTTT	CASSLESGAVTDTQYF
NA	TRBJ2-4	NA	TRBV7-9	TGTGCCAGCAGCGTAATTCCTGGGGACAAAAACATTCAGTACTTC	CASSVIPGDKNIQYF
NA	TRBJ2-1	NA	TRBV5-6	TGTGCCAGCAGCCTGACTAGGACTTGGTATGAGCAGTTCTTC	CASSLTRTWYEQFF
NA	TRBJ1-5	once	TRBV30	TGTGCCTGGAGTGCTGGCGAGGGGGTAGCCCAGCATTTT	CAWSAGEGVAQHF
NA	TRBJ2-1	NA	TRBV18	TGTGCCAGCTCACCAGTGACTAACTCGGTTGAGCAGTTCTTC	CASSPVTNSVEQFF
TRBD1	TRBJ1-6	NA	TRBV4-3	TGCGCCAGCAGCCTCAGGGGGGTGGATTCACCCCTCCACTTT	CASSLRGVDSPLHF
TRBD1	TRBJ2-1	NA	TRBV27	TGTGCCAGCAGTTTATTAGGGGACAGGTACAATGAGCAGTTCTTC	CASSLLGDRYNEQFF
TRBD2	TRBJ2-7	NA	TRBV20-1	TGCAGTGCCCCGGGGGCGGGAGGTATTTACTCCTACGAGCAGTACTTC	CSAPGAGGIYSYEQYF
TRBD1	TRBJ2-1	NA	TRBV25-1	TGTGCCAGCAGTGAAGGGGGACAGGGGACCAATGAGCAGTTCTTC	CASSEGGQGTNEQFF
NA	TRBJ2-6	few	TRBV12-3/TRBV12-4	TGTGCCAGCAGTCCGGAACCTGGGGCCAACGTCCTGACTTTC	CASSPEPGANVLTF
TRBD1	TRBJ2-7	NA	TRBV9	TGTGCCAGCAGCCCTTCTGACAGGGCCCACGAGCAGTACTTC	CASSPSDRAHEQYF
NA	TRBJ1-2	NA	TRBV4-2	TGTGCCAGCAGCCACTACTACCCCGGGACGGTTGGCTACACCTTC	CASSHYYPGTVGYTF
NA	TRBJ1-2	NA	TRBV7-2	TGTGCCAGCAGCTTAGGTAGATGGGCGCAGGCCACGAGGGGCTACACCTTC	CASSLGRWAQATRGYTF
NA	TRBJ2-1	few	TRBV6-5	TGTGCCAGCGGGAAGAACAATGAGCAGTTCTTC	CASGKNNEQFF
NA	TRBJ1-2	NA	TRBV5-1	TGCGCCAGCAGCGAATCGCACGGCGATGGCTACACCTTC	CASSESHGDGYTF
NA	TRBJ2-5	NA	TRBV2	TGTGCCATTAGGGACATCCAAGAGACCCAGTACTTC	CAIRDIQETQYF
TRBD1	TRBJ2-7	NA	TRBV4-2	TGTGCCAGCAGCCAAGAAGGACAGGGTTACGAGCAGTACTTC	CASSQEGQGYEQYF
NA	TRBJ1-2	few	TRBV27	TGTGCCAGCAGTCTCACCGGGACAACCTATTCCCTCTATGGCTACACCTTC	CASSLTGTTYSLYGYTF
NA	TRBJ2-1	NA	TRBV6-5	TGTGCCAGCAGTTACTGTGGGGGCCGGGGTGAGCAGTTCTTC	CASSYCGGRGEQFF
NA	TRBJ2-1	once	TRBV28	TGTGCCACCCGGGACTCCCTCAATGAGCAGTTCTTC	CATRDSLNEQFF
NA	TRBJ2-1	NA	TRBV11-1	TGTGCCAGCAGCTTCGCGCTAGAGGGAGGCAATGAGCAGTTCTTC	CASSFALEGGNEQFF
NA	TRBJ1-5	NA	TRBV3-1	TGTGCCAGCACCCTGGGGGGGAATCAGCCCCAGCATTTT	CASTLGGNQPQHF
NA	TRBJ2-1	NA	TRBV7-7	TGTGCTAGCAGCTGTGAAGGGTGGAATCCCTACAATGAGCAGTTCTTC	CASSCEGWNPYNEQFF
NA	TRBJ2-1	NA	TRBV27	TGTGCCAGCAGTTTAAAACAGGAAGGTAATGAGCAGTTCTTC	CASSLKQEGNEQFF
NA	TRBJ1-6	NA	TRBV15	TGTGCCACCAGCAGAGATCTTATAAAGCGACTCCCAGTTAATTCACCCCTCCACTTT	CATSRDLIKRLPVNSPLHF
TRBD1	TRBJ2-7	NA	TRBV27	TGTGCCAAGACTGACAGGGACGAACCCAGGAGTTACGAGCAGTACTTC	CAKTDRDEPRSYEQYF
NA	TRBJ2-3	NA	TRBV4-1	TGCGCCAGCAGCCAACGGACTAGGGGGGATACGCAGTATTTT	CASSQRTRGDTQYF
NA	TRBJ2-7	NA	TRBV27	TGTGCCAGCAGTTTATCAGTTCTTGGAGGTGAGCAGTACTTC	CASSLSVLGGEQYF
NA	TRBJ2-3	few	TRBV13	TGTGCCAGCAGCTCCCTAAGGGGGAAACGCACAGATACGCAGTATTTT	CASSSLRGKRTDTQYF
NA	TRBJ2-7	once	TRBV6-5	TGTGCCAGCAGCTCAGGGGTCCAAGGCGAGCAGTACTTC	CASSSGVQGEQYF
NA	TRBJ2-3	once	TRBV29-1	TGCAGCGTTGTCGCCGTGGCGGGGGCCCTTTCTAGCACAGATACGCAGTATTTT	CSVVAVAGALSSTDTQYF
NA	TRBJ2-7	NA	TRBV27	TGTGTCAGCAGTTTATCCGCTAGCAACATCTACGAGCAGTACTTC	CVSSLSASNIYEQYF
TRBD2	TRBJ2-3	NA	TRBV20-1	TGCAGTGCTCCCCTTTTTAGGGCAGGGAGACAGCGGGAGGGTGTCACAGATACGCAGTATTTT	CSAPLFRAGRQREGVTDTQYF
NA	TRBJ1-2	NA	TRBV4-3	TGCGCCAGCAGCCAAGATCGGTGGGGTAACTATGGCTACACCTTC	CASSQDRWGNYGYTF
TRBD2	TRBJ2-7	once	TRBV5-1	TGCGCCAGCAGCTTGGGACTAGCGGAAAGCTCCTACGAGCAGTACTTC	CASSLGLAESSYEQYF
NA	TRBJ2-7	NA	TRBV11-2	TGTGCCAGCACCCTATGGGGCCACGAGCAGTACTTC	CASTLWGHEQYF
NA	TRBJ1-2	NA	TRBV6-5	TGTGCCAGCATTGGATCCGGTGCGGGCTATGGCTACACCTTC	CASIGSGAGYGYTF
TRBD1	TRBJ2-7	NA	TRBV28	TGTGCCAGCAGTCAACCCTGGGACAGAAGCTCCTACGAGCAGTACTTC	CASSQPWDRSSYEQYF
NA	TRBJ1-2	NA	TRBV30	TGCGCCTGGACGAGGACGGACTACTACTATGGCTACACCTTC	CAWTRTDYYYGYTF
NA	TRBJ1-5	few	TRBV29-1	TGCAGCGTTGCAACAGGGAACAATCAGCCCCAGCATTTT	CSVATGNNQPQHF
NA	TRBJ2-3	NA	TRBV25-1	TGTGCCAGCACTTCTTCGGGACCAGATACGCAGTATTTT	CASTSSGPDTQYF
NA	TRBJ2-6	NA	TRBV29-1	TGCAGCGAACGGAGGGGATCTGGGGCCAACGTCCTGACTTTC	CSERRGSGANVLTF
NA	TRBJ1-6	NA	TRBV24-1	TGTGCCACCAGTGATTGGACCAAATCTTATTCACCCCTCCACTTT	CATSDWTKSYSPLHF
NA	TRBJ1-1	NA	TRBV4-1	TGCGCCAGCAGCCAAGAGTTCGCTTACACTGAAGCTTTCTTT	CASSQEFAYTEAFF
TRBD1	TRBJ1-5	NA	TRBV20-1	TGCAGTGCTACCGACAGGGGTAGGGATCAGCCCCAGCATTTT	CSATDRGRDQPQHF
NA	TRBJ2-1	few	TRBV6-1	TGTGCCAGCAGTGATGCCCCAGGGCCCACTGAGCAGTTCTTC	CASSDAPGPTEQFF
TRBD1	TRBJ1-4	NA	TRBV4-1	TGCGCCAGCAGCCAAGATCACAGGGGGCCGAATGAAAAACTGTTTTTT	CASSQDHRGPNEKLFF
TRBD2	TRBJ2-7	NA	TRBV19	TGTGCCAGTAGTATGCCGGGACTAACAACCTACGAGCAGTACTTC	CASSMPGLTTYEQYF
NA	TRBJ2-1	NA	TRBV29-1	TGCAGCGCCCTCTCGGCATATGAGCAGTTCTTC	CSALSAYEQFF
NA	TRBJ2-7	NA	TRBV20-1	TGCAGTGCTAGAGAACCGACCTTCATGGGGTACAAATTCGACGAGCAGTACTTC	CSAREPTFMGYKFDEQYF
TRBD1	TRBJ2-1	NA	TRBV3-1	TGTGCCAGCCAAGACAGGGAAGACAATGAGCAGTTCTTC	CASQDREDNEQFF
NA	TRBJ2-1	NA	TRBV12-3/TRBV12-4	TGTGCCAGCAGCTTATGGGACTCGTGGGGCAATGAGCAGTTCTTC	CASSLWDSWGNEQFF
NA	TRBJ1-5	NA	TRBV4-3	TGCGCCAGCAGCCAAGATGGTACTAGCAATCAGCCCCAGCATTTT	CASSQDGTSNQPQHF
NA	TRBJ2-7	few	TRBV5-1	TGCGCCAGCAGCAAGGGCTTTAACGAGCAGTACTTC	CASSKGFNEQYF
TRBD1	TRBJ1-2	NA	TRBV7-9	TGTGCCAGCAGCACCGGGACAGAGGACTACACCTTC	CASSTGTEDYTF
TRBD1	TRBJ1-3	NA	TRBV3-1	TGTGCCAGCAGCGGGACAGGGGGACGAAACACCATATATTTT	CASSGTGGRNTIYF
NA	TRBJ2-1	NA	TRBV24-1	TGTGCCACCAGTGATCCGGGAAAGACCAATGAGCAGTTCTTC	CATSDPGKTNEQFF
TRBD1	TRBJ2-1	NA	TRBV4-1	TGCGCCAGCAGCCAAGATCGAGGGACAGGGGTCTATGAGCAGTTCTTC	CASSQDRGTGVYEQFF
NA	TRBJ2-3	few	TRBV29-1	TGCAGCGTTCCCCAAGGAGGCCTCCCTCCAGATACGCAGTATTTT	CSVPQGGLPPDTQYF